Listed below are T cell receptor beta chains from one sample, sequenced in a study of immune evolution from preneoplasia to lung adenocarcinoma. Clones were read by immunoSEQ multiplex PCR, and TCRdb kept only the in-frame ones, dropping some. Here the sample spans roughly 8,700 clones, 77% being singletons. The specimen sequenced was FFPE lung adenocarcinoma in situ tissue. The receptors come from a person aged 60-79 years with lung adenocarcinoma. CDR3s include the opening cysteine and the closing phenylalanine or tryptophan. The D gene is left open where the match is weak. Size tells how often a clone was seen (once, few, many) or the class of an expanded clone, and some rows leave it out.

>TRBJ1-1|TRBV18|NA|13|NA
CASSPSGWTEAFF
TGTGCCAGCTCACCGTCGGGATGGACTGAAGCTTTCTTT
>TRBJ2-1|TRBV5-3|NA|13|NA
CASSSDRYNEQFF
TGTGCCAGCAGTTCAGACAGGTACAATGAGCAGTTCTTC
>TRBJ2-5|TRBV5-4|NA|15|TRBD2
CASSSGGLPPETQYF
TGTGCCAGCAGCAGCGGGGGGTTACCCCCGGAGACCCAGTACTTC
>TRBJ1-1|TRBV6-1|NA|13|TRBD1
CASSPQGAERAFF
TGTGCCAGCAGTCCACAGGGGGCAGAGAGAGCTTTCTTT
>TRBJ1-4|TRBV14|NA|14|NA
CASSPGLSNEKLFF
TGTGCCAGCAGCCCCGGACTGAGTAATGAAAAACTGTTTTTT
>TRBJ1-2|TRBV19|NA|15|NA
CASSIYGQTYYGYTF
TGTGCCAGTAGTATATACGGACAGACCTACTATGGCTACACCTTC
>TRBJ2-3|TRBV9|NA|15|NA
CASSDGFGLSDTQYF
TGTGCCAGCAGCGACGGTTTCGGACTGTCAGATACGCAGTATTTT
>TRBJ1-1|TRBV5-1|once|14|TRBD1
CASSWTGGGTEAFF
TGCGCCAGCAGCTGGACAGGGGGTGGAACTGAAGCTTTCTTT
>TRBJ2-2|TRBV4-3|NA|15|TRBD1
CASSPGTGNTGELFF
TGCGCCAGCAGCCCCGGGACAGGGAACACCGGGGAGCTGTTTTTT
>TRBJ1-6|TRBV5-6|once|16|NA
CASSLDAGSYNSPLHF
TGTGCCAGCAGCTTGGATGCAGGGTCCTATAATTCACCCCTCCACTTT